The 29 T cell receptor beta chains below all came from one sample that was sequenced in a study of Graves' ophthalmopathy and Graves' hyperthyroidism. Researchers took RNA transcripts and amplified TCR beta CDR3 regions from them. The first round was an RT-PCR with HTBI primers, and the second round was a multiplex PCR. TCRdb reanalysed the multiplex PCR reads using MiXCR and keeps one entry per CDR3 protein. The sample consists of more than 40,000 distinct CDR3 sequences, around 45% of them appearing once. Sample: peripheral blood. The receptors here all came from an adult man with Graves' ophthalmopathy.

This clonotype was seen ten or more times. The rearrangement uses TRBV30 and TRBJ2-7; 12 bases agree with TRBD2. The CDR3 length is 13 residues. Germline CDR1 is GTSNPN and CDR2 is SVGIG (reference sequence). Losses at the gene ends were 7 bases for V and 0 bases for J; bases not matched to a gene: 1. This CDR3 is CASTSGSSYEQYF. The CDR3 DNA is TGTGCCTCGACTAGCGGGAGCTCCTACGAGCAGTACTTC.

This clonotype was recorded once. This chain connects TRBV7-3 to TRBJ1-1; a possible D gene is TRBD1 (5 bases). Germline V gives CDR1 SGHTA, CDR2 FQGTGA. Deletions cut 4 bases from V and 5 bases from J, with 11 bases between. The CDR3 has 13 residues. CDR3 DNA sequence: TGTGCCAGCAGCTCCCGGGGGGATACTGAAGCTTTCTTT. This sequence encodes CASSSRGDTEAFF. Complete variable domain (other parts from reference TRBV7-3 and TRBJ1-1): GAGVSQTPSNKVTEKGKYVELRCDPISGHTALYWYRQSLGQGPEFLIYFQGTGAADDSGLPNDRFFAVRPEGSVSTLKIQRTERGDSAVYLCASSSRGDTEAFFGQGTRLTVV.

The J gene is TRBJ2-2, the V gene TRBV14; tentative D call: TRBD1 (5 bases). This CDR3 is built from 10 residues. Germline V CDR1 and CDR2: SGHDN, FVKESK. V shed 3 bases and J shed 16 bases, with 9 bases lying between them. The CDR3 coding sequence is TGTGCCAGCAGCCACAGGGATCGGTTTTTT. This gives the protein CASSHRDRFF.

This clonotype occurred a few times. The chain is built from TRBV30 and TRBJ2-1, with 8 bases lining up with TRBD2. V lost 5 bases, J lost 7 bases, and 13 bases stayed unmatched. CDR3 length: 15 amino acids. Germline V gives CDR1 GTSNPN, CDR2 SVGIG (reference sequence). The CDR3 coding sequence is TGTGCCTGGCTAACAGCGGGAGTAGGGTTGAATGAGCAGTTCTTC. It is translated as CAWLTAGVGLNEQFF.

This clonotype was counted ten times or more. The rearrangement links TRBV3-1 to TRBJ2-5, with 9 bases identical to TRBD1. V shed 4 bases and J 5 bases; nucleotides not matched to a gene: 5. Germline V gene lookup returns CDR1 LGHDT and CDR2 YNNKEL (reference sequence). The CDR3 is 14 amino acids. CDR3 nucleotide sequence: TGTGCCAGCAGCCTGGGACAGGGAACGGAGACCCAGTACTTC. Encoded protein: CASSLGQGTETQYF.

Concerning this clonotype itself: This may stem from a read error, because a much larger clone lies one nucleotide away. This chain links TRBV27 with TRBJ1-1; a weak D match, TRBD1 (5 bases). This CDR3 spans 13 amino acids. Germline loops: CDR1 MNHEY, CDR2 SMNVEV (reference sequence). DNA of the CDR3: TGTGCCAGCAGTTTACAGGGTCGGGCTGAAGCTTCCTTT. Amino acids: CASSLQGRAEASF.

The rearrangement joins TRBV10-3 to TRBJ2-1; 7 positions agree with TRBD2. Per the germline V gene, CDR1 is ENHRY and CDR2 is SYGVKD. Trimming removed 3 bases from V and 7 bases from J; junction bases left unmatched: 9. This CDR3 region has 15 residues. The CDR3 nucleotides read TGTGCCATCAGTGACGGTCTAGCGGACGGGAATGAGCAGTTCTTC. This gives the protein CAISDGLADGNEQFF.

The rearrangement joins TRBV25-1 to TRBJ2-1, with 9 nucleotides matching TRBD1. This CDR3 is built from 15 residues. Germline CDR1 is MGHDK and CDR2 is SYGVNS. The ends lost 7 bases at V and 5 bases at J; junction bases unmatched: 9. The CDR3 is CASIRAGTGNNEQFF. CDR3 nucleotide sequence: TGTGCCAGCATCAGGGCCGGGACAGGGAACAATGAGCAGTTCTTC.

V is TRBV5-5 and J is TRBJ1-1, with D possibly matching TRBD1 (6 bases). V lost 4 bases, J lost 7 bases, and 20 bases lay in between. The germline V gene encodes CDR1 SGHKS and CDR2 YYEKEE (reference sequence). The CDR3 extends over 15 amino acids. CDR3 nucleotide sequence: TGTGCCAGCAGCGTACTAGCGGGGGCCCTCAATGAAGCTTTCTTT. Its translation: CASSVLAGALNEAFF.

This CDR3 reads CSAPRTSGNTDTQYF. The CDR3 bases are TGCAGTGCTCCTCGGACTAGCGGGAACACAGATACGCAGTATTTT. This chain links TRBV20-1 with TRBJ2-3; 12 positions match TRBD2. The CDR3 contains 15 residues. After removal of 5 bases from V and 2 bases from J, the junction contained 5 bases not matched to a gene. CDR1 and CDR2 from the germline V gene are DFQATT and SNEGSKA (reference sequence).

The chain couples TRBV30 to TRBJ2-7, with D unresolved. The V and J ends lost 5 bases and 4 bases respectively, with 9 bases between them. This CDR3 spans 11 amino acids. Germline V lookup: CDR1 GTSNPN, CDR2 SVGIG (reference sequence). CDR3 region: CAWGSGYEQYF. The CDR3 DNA reads as TGTGCCTGGGGGTCCGGGTACGAGCAGTACTTC.

The table lists this clonotype with a count of one. The DNA is omitted, as the CDR3 cannot be located on it reliably, and the CDR3 follows TCRdb's listing. V and J are TRBV9 and TRBJ2-1; the tabulated D call, TRBD2, remains unverified against the DNA. Looked up from germline, CDR1 is SGDLS and CDR2 is YYNGEE. The CDR3 contains 21 residues when both ends are counted. This CDR3 reads CASSFYICSARSGMEYNEQFF.

The CDR3 protein is CSATGLAGAFSYNEQFF. DNA of the CDR3: TGCAGTGCTACCGGACTAGCGGGAGCTTTCTCCTACAATGAGCAGTTCTTC. The chain links TRBV20-1 to TRBJ2-1, with 13 bases that match TRBD2. There are 17 residues in the CDR3. J lost 0 bases, V lost 4 bases, and 6 bases had no gene match. CDR1 is DFQATT and CDR2 is SNEGSKA in the germline V gene (reference sequence).

J is TRBJ2-1 and V is TRBV7-3; the D is unclear. Germline V gene sequence: CDR1 SGHTA, CDR2 FQGTGA. Trimming removed 5 bases from V and 10 bases from J, with 12 bases in between. The CDR3 length is 12 residues. Here the CDR3 DNA reads TGTGCCAGCAGCGTGGGAAAGAGCGAGCAGTTCTTC. Translation: CASSVGKSEQFF.

In this sample, this clonotype turned up once. The chain uses TRBV12-3 or TRBV12-4 and TRBJ2-5; TRBD2 agrees at 13 bases. The V segment lost 3 bases and the J segment 4 bases; nucleotides outside the gene matches: 5. The CDR3 has 16 residues. The CDR3 protein is CASSLGLAGLSETQYF. In DNA form, the CDR3 reads TGTGCCAGCAGTTTGGGACTAGCGGGGCTCTCAGAGACCCAGTACTTC.

The chain recombines TRBV7-9 with TRBJ2-7; possibly TRBD1 or TRBD2 for D (5 bases each). CDR1 SEHNR and CDR2 FQNEAQ come from the germline V gene (reference sequence). V lost 5 bases and J lost 0, with 8 bases in between. The CDR3 runs 13 residues. The CDR3 reads CASSRDGSYEQYF. For the CDR3, the DNA is TGTGCCAGCAGCCGGGACGGCTCCTACGAGCAGTACTTC. The full variable domain, rest sourced from reference TRBV7-9 and TRBJ2-7, is DTGVSQNPRHKITKRGQNVTFRCDPISEHNRLYWYRQTLGQGPEFLTYFQNEAQLEKSRLLSDRFSAERPKGSFSTLEIQRTEQGDSAMYLCASSRDGSYEQYFGPGTRLTVT.

This chain connects TRBV12-3 or TRBV12-4 to TRBJ2-3; 9 nucleotides align to TRBD1. The CDR3 runs 14 residues. Germline trimming cut 0 bases from V and 5 bases from J; bases unmatched to any gene: 0. Written as DNA, the CDR3 is TGTGCCAGCAGTTTAGCGGGACAGGGAGATACGCAGTATTTT. Its protein product is CASSLAGQGDTQYF.

A remark on this clonotype: The junction and the germline gene differ at one end; a read error may be behind it. The genes are TRBV4-2 and TRBJ2-1; no definite D call. This CDR3 region has 14 residues. CDR1 LGHNA and CDR2 YNFKEQ come from the germline V gene. The CDR3 is CASSQEQTSNQQFF. CDR3 nucleotide sequence: TGTGCCAGCAGCCAAGAACAGACCAGCAATCAGCAGTTCTTC.

V is TRBV15 and J is TRBJ2-3; 11 bases align to TRBD2. Trimming cost V 2 bases and J 2 bases; bases outside gene matches: 6. The CDR3 runs to 17 residues. The germline V gene encodes CDR1 LNHNV and CDR2 YYDKDF (reference sequence). The CDR3, as DNA: TGTGCCACCAGCAGATCGAATAGCGGGAGGGCCACAGATACGCAGTATTTT. Its translation: CATSRSNSGRATDTQYF.

Comment on this clonotype: At one of its ends the junction is not consistent with the germline gene, which may arise from a read error. V gene TRBV7-2 combines with J gene TRBJ1-4; a weak D match, TRBD1 (5 bases). The CDR3 extends over 16 amino acids. CDR1 is SGHTA, CDR2 FQGNSA, per germline. The CDR3 nucleotides are TGTGCCAGCAGCTTAGTCGTCGGGGCAACTAATGGAAAACTGTTTTTT. Its translation: CASSLVVGATNGKLFF.

In this sample, this clonotype turned up a few times. Just one base apart from a much larger clone, this may be a read error. No DNA is shown, since the ends of the CDR3 on it are uncertain; the CDR3 is the one TCRdb lists. The chain carries TRBV2 and TRBJ1-1. Inclusive of both ends, the CDR3 amounts to 13 amino acids. The germline CDR1 and CDR2 sequences are SNHLY and FYNNEI. The chain's CDR3 is CACSARVNTEAFF.

This clonotype showed up many times. The CDR3 region has the DNA TGTGCCAGCAGAAAACAGGAGTTGGGTAATTCACCCCTCCACTTT. This codes for CASRKQELGNSPLHF. V gene TRBV9 combines with J gene TRBJ1-6; a weak D match, TRBD1 (5 bases). The length of the CDR3 is 15 residues. Germline CDR1 reads SGDLS; CDR2 reads YYNGEE. V lost 5 bases to trimming and J lost 6 bases, with 15 bases between them.

This clonotype was found many times. The chain employs TRBV9 and TRBJ2-7; D remains ambiguous. V lost 0 bases and J lost 2, with 12 bases in between. The CDR3 runs 15 residues. Germline CDR1 reads SGDLS; CDR2 reads YYNGEE. CDR3 sequence: CASSVAAEATYEQYF. The CDR3 nucleotides are TGTGCCAGCAGCGTAGCGGCTGAGGCTACCTACGAGCAGTACTTC.

As for this clonotype: The germline gene is not matched at one end of the junction; a read error may be the cause. This CDR3 reads CASMLDVANSPLYF. CDR3 nucleotides: TGTGCCAGCATGCTGGACGTGGCAAATTCACCCCTCTACTTT. J is TRBJ1-6 and V is TRBV12-3 or TRBV12-4, with D unclear. There are 14 residues in the CDR3.

The chain links TRBV5-1 to TRBJ2-1; possible D gene TRBD1, 5 bases. The CDR3 is 12 amino acids. CDR1 SGHRS and CDR2 YFSETQ come from the germline V gene. Trimming cost V 0 bases and J 12 bases, with 10 bases left between them. The CDR3 spells CASSLDRWGQFF. The CDR3 DNA reads as TGCGCCAGCAGCTTGGACAGGTGGGGGCAGTTCTTC.

The rearrangement links TRBV12-3 or TRBV12-4 to TRBJ2-7; possibly TRBD2 for D (6 bases). Trimming took off 3 bases at V and 2 bases at J, with 11 bases between the two ends. The CDR3 sequence is 14 residues long. The CDR3 DNA sequence: TGTGCCAGCAGTTTCGGGGGAGTCCCCTACGAGCAGTACTTC. Protein sequence: CASSFGGVPYEQYF.

The V gene is TRBV3-1, the J gene TRBJ2-2; 9 bases line up with TRBD1. This CDR3 region has 17 residues. Germline V gene lookup returns CDR1 LGHDT and CDR2 YNNKEL (reference sequence). The ends lost 6 bases at V and 3 bases at J; junction bases unmatched: 11. The CDR3 reads CASSFKGQGWDTGELFF. The CDR3 bases are TGTGCCAGCAGTTTTAAAGGACAGGGGTGGGACACCGGGGAGCTGTTTTTT.

This clonotype was seen a few times. As DNA, the CDR3 is TGTGCCAGCAGCGTAGCTACGGGACAGGGGCCCTACAATGAGCAGTTCTTC. Protein product: CASSVATGQGPYNEQFF. The chain joins TRBV9 to TRBJ2-1; 10 nucleotides line up with TRBD1. Germline V CDR1 and CDR2: SGDLS, YYNGEE. This CDR3 has 17 amino acids. J gave up 2 bases and V 0 bases, and 5 bases lay outside the gene matches.

This clonotype was seen repeatedly, ten times or more. The chain carries TRBV20-1 and TRBJ2-1, with 13 bases lining up with TRBD2. The CDR3 runs 18 residues. In germline, CDR1 is DFQATT, CDR2 SNEGSKA (reference sequence). V dropped 4 bases and J dropped 0; count of bases not matched to a gene: 9. The chain's CDR3 is CSAKRLAGGGTSYNEQFF. The CDR3 DNA is TGCAGTGCTAAGAGACTAGCGGGAGGCGGTACCTCCTACAATGAGCAGTTCTTC.